Reported below is one TCR beta chain. This sample was included in a study of blood T cell repertoires in COVID-19. CDR1 is LNHDA and CDR2 is SQIVND in the germline V gene (reference sequence). The CDR3 has 15 amino acids. Between the trimmed V and J ends, which lost 6 bases and 2 bases, there was a span of 14 bases. The data were produced by immunoSEQ multiplex PCR, yet TCRdb's version contains in-frame clones alone and is incomplete. The repertoire consists of about 160,000 clones, with around nine tenths occurring once and the leading ten covering about 9.4%. V usage is TRBV19 and J usage is TRBJ1-5; D is undetermined. The specimen was peripheral blood. The sequence was obtained from a woman aged 70-85 years with COVID-19, enrolled during active disease. This CDR3 is CASSPVDGGNQPQHF. The CDR3 bases are TGTGCCAGTAGCCCGGTAGATGGAGGCAATCAGCCCCAGCATTTT.